This passage covers 24 T cell receptor beta chains from one sample sequenced in a study of PD-1 blockade in classical Hodgkin lymphoma. Measured with immunoSEQ multiplex PCR; TCRdb has only the in-frame clones, and not every one. The sample has more than 85,000 clones, more than 70% seen once. The time point denotes: cycle 4 day 1 (C4D1), after five to seven weeks of nivolumab. Every patient experienced relapse after autologous stem cell transplantation, and brentuximab vedotin exposure varied. The material was peripheral blood mononuclear cells (PBMCs), obtained before the fourth cycle of nivolumab. The receptors originated from a human donor with classical Hodgkin lymphoma.

V and J are TRBV4-2 and TRBJ2-7; D is perhaps TRBD2 (5 bases). The CDR3 is 15 amino acids. Germline V gives CDR1 LGHNA, CDR2 YNFKEQ. Trimming took off 1 base at V and 2 bases at J, with 12 bases between the two ends. The chain's CDR3 is CASSQGVANAYEQYF. The CDR3, as DNA: TGTGCCAGCAGCCAAGGGGTAGCGAACGCCTACGAGCAGTACTTC.

The genes are TRBV18 and TRBJ1-2; 10 bases are shared with TRBD1. Trimming took 5 bases from V and 0 from J; bases not matched to a gene: 3. The CDR3 consists of 15 residues. In germline, CDR1 is KGHSH, CDR2 LQKENI. Written as DNA, the CDR3 is TGTGCCAGCTCATCCGGGACAGGGGCTAACTATGGCTACACCTTC. Residues: CASSSGTGANYGYTF.

The V and J genes are TRBV6-4 and TRBJ2-3; TRBD2 matches at 7 bases. The CDR3 consists of 15 residues. Germline assignment: CDR1 MRHNA and CDR2 SNTAGT. After removal of 4 bases from V and 3 bases from J, the junction contained 7 bases not matched to a gene. The CDR3 sequence is CASSAGREGTDTQYF. For the CDR3, the DNA is TGTGCCAGCAGTGCAGGCAGGGAGGGGACAGATACGCAGTATTTT.

The genes are TRBV14 and TRBJ1-1, with 10 positions matching TRBD1. The CDR3 runs 14 residues. Germline lookup yields CDR1 SGHDN and CDR2 FVKESK. V lost 3 bases to trimming and J lost 2 bases; unmatched junction nucleotides: 0. The CDR3 spells CASSQTGGNTEAFF. The DNA of the CDR3 is TGTGCCAGCAGCCAGACAGGGGGCAACACTGAAGCTTTCTTT.

V is TRBV29-1 and J is TRBJ2-3, with TRBD1 identical over 10 bases. The CDR3 length is 14 residues. The germline V gene has CDR1 SQVTM and CDR2 ANQGSEA. With 6 bases clipped from V and 1 base from J, the junction kept 4 bases outside the gene matches. As DNA, the CDR3 is TGCAGCGTCGCCGGGACAGGGGGCACAGATACGCAGTATTTT. Translation: CSVAGTGGTDTQYF.

This clone was observed once. The chain uses TRBV4-3 and TRBJ2-1; 8 bases are a match to TRBD2. Trimming at V came to 0 bases and at J to 0 bases, leaving 7 bases not matched to a gene. CDR1 and CDR2 from the germline V gene are LGHNA and YSLEER. The CDR3 is 18 amino acids. The CDR3 DNA follows: TGCGCCAGCAGCCAAGATTGGGATAGCGGGGCCTCCTACAATGAGCAGTTCTTC. This gives the protein CASSQDWDSGASYNEQFF.

The V call is TRBV30, the J call TRBJ2-3, with unresolved D. Trimming removed 0 bases from V and 2 bases from J, with 12 bases in between. CDR1 GTSNPN and CDR2 SVGIG come from the germline V gene (reference sequence). The CDR3 sequence is 15 residues long. CDR3 region: CAWSVGGIYTDTQYF. CDR3 bases: TGTGCCTGGAGTGTGGGTGGGATATACACAGATACGCAGTATTTT.

The V call is TRBV19, the J call TRBJ1-2; D is perhaps TRBD1 (5 bases). V was pared by 4 bases and J by 0 bases, with 9 bases between. The CDR3 consists of 14 residues. The germline V gene encodes CDR1 LNHDA and CDR2 SQIVND (reference sequence). DNA for the CDR3: TGTGCCAGTAGTACTCGACAGACTAACTATGGCTACACCTTC. This sequence encodes CASSTRQTNYGYTF.

V gene TRBV2 combines with J gene TRBJ1-5; 10 nucleotides match TRBD1. The V and J ends lost 5 bases and 2 bases, in that order; junction bases with no gene match: 6. This CDR3 contains 16 residues. Germline CDR1 SNHLY, CDR2 FYNNEI. The CDR3 loop is CASSPSTGGGNQPQHF. The CDR3 DNA sequence: TGTGCCAGCAGTCCATCGACAGGGGGCGGCAATCAGCCCCAGCATTTT.

This clone has only one observation. The V gene is TRBV6-1, the J gene TRBJ2-4; D not resolved. CDR1 is MNHNS and CDR2 is SASEGT in the germline V gene. V lost 2 bases and J 8 bases, leaving 19 bases between the germline ends. This CDR3 comprises 16 residues. The CDR3 region has the DNA TGTGCCAGCAGTGAACCCTACACCCCAGATCGGGACATTCAGTACTTC. The encoded protein is CASSEPYTPDRDIQYF.

This sequence joins TRBV9 and TRBJ2-2, with D uncertain. V was trimmed by 0 bases and J by 0 bases, leaving 9 bases between them. Germline V CDR1 and CDR2: SGDLS, YYNGEE. The CDR3 is 16 amino acids. The CDR3 nucleotides read TGTGCCAGCAGCGTAGTGACGTGGACGAACACCGGGGAGCTGTTTTTT. Protein sequence: CASSVVTWTNTGELFF. Full variable domain (missing parts from reference TRBV9 and TRBJ2-2): DSGVTQTPKHLITATGQRVTLRCSPRSGDLSVYWYQQSLDQGLQFLIQYYNGEERAKGNILERFSAQQFPDLHSELNLSSLELGDSALYFCASSVVTWTNTGELFFGEGSRLTVL.

The J gene is TRBJ1-3, the V gene TRBV30; no definite D call. Germline-derived CDR1 and CDR2 are GTSNPN and SVGIG (reference sequence). Between the trimmed V and J ends, which lost 2 bases and 0 bases, there was a span of 5 bases. The CDR3 consists of 13 residues. The CDR3 sequence: CAWSTFSGNTIYF. CDR3 nucleotides: TGTGCCTGGAGTACGTTCTCTGGAAACACCATATATTTT. The whole variable domain, remainder taken from reference TRBV30 and TRBJ1-3, is SQTIHQWPATLVQPVGSPLSLECTVEGTSNPNLYWYRQAAGRGLQLLFYSVGIGQISSEVPQNLSASRPQDRQFILSSKKLLLSDSGFYLCAWSTFSGNTIYFGEGSWLTVV.

This chain connects TRBV2 to TRBJ1-5; possible D gene TRBD1, 5 bases. Germline lookup yields CDR1 SNHLY and CDR2 FYNNEI. The V end lost 3 bases, the J end lost 1 base, and 10 bases lay between the germline ends. The CDR3 sequence is 15 residues long. CDR3 DNA sequence: TGTGCCAGCAGTGAGGGGGTGAGGAGCAATCAGCCCCAGCATTTT. It encodes CASSEGVRSNQPQHF.

V usage is TRBV5-4 and J usage is TRBJ1-2; a weak D match, TRBD1 (5 bases). Trimming stripped 4 bases from V and 3 bases from J, with 10 bases between. Germline CDR1 is SGHNT and CDR2 is YYREEE (reference sequence). The CDR3 runs to 13 residues. The CDR3 protein is CASSEGRDYGYTF. The DNA for the CDR3 is TGTGCCAGCAGCGAGGGACGGGACTATGGCTACACCTTC.

The genes are TRBV6-5 and TRBJ2-3, with D possibly matching TRBD1 (5 bases). The ends were cut back, 5 bases at V and 2 bases at J, with 14 bases in the middle. The CDR3 sequence is 15 residues long. The germline CDR1 and CDR2 sequences are MNHEY and SVGAGI. The CDR3 is CASSPGFPITDTQYF. The CDR3 bases are TGTGCCAGCAGTCCAGGGTTCCCGATCACAGATACGCAGTATTTT.

The V gene is TRBV5-1, the J gene TRBJ1-5; D gene unclear. Trimming stripped 0 bases from V and 3 bases from J, with 10 bases between. In germline, CDR1 is SGHRS, CDR2 YFSETQ. The CDR3 covers 15 residues. The CDR3 DNA sequence: TGCGCCAGCAGCTTGGAAGGACTCCCCAATCAGCCCCAGCATTTT. It translates to CASSLEGLPNQPQHF.

The chain carries TRBV18 and TRBJ2-1, with 10 positions matching TRBD2. Losses at the gene ends were 10 bases for V and 4 bases for J; bases not matched to a gene: 10. In germline, CDR1 is KGHSH, CDR2 LQKENI. The CDR3 has 15 amino acids. The CDR3 bases are TGTGCCACCTTTAAAGGACTAGCGGTATACAATGAGCAGTTCTTC. Amino acid sequence: CATFKGLAVYNEQFF.

The V and J genes are TRBV6-5 and TRBJ2-1; D is possibly TRBD2 (6 bases). This CDR3 has 15 residues. Germline-derived CDR1 and CDR2 are MNHEY and SVGAGI. V shed 1 base and J shed 9 bases, with 16 bases lying between them. The CDR3 DNA is TGTGCCAGCAGTTACTATTCTCCTAGCGCCGGTGAGCAGTTCTTC. Translation gives CASSYYSPSAGEQFF.

This chain uses TRBV6-5 with TRBJ1-3; D unclear. Germline-derived CDR1 and CDR2 are MNHEY and SVGAGI. This CDR3 spans 13 amino acids. With 8 bases removed from V and 1 base from J, the gap between germline ends came to 9 bases. CDR3 amino acids: CASLEGSGNTIYF. In DNA form, the CDR3 reads TGTGCCAGCCTGGAAGGTTCTGGAAACACCATATATTTT.

This clone was recorded only once. Sequence at one end of the junction differs from germline and may be a read error. The rearrangement links TRBV7-9 to TRBJ2-7, with unresolved D. This CDR3 has 11 residues. Germline assignment: CDR1 SEHNR and CDR2 FQNEAQ (reference sequence). CDR3 sequence reads: CSSASVYEQYF. CDR3 coding DNA: TGCTCCTCGGCTAGTGTCTACGAGCAGTACTTC.

The chain uses TRBV5-1 and TRBJ1-4; D uncertain. The CDR3 sequence is 13 residues long. V lost 4 bases and J lost 4, with 8 bases in between. Germline CDR1 and CDR2: SGHRS and YFSETQ. Written as DNA, the CDR3 is TGCGCCAGCAGCAGCGAATATAATGAAAAACTGTTTTTT. This codes for CASSSEYNEKLFF.

This clone appeared a single time. The gene calls are TRBV5-1 and TRBJ1-1; no reliable D call. There are 12 residues in the CDR3. With 4 bases removed from V and 11 bases from J, the gap between germline ends came to 15 bases. Germline lookup yields CDR1 SGHRS and CDR2 YFSETQ. Here the CDR3 reads CASSPIKLQAFF. CDR3 sequence (DNA): TGCGCCAGCAGCCCGATCAAGTTACAGGCTTTCTTT.

V is TRBV30 and J is TRBJ1-1, with unresolved D. Germline CDR1 GTSNPN, CDR2 SVGIG (reference sequence). Trimming cost V 0 bases and J 2 bases, with 19 bases left between them. The CDR3 covers 17 residues. CDR3 loop: CAWSVEYWREDNTEAFF. CDR3 nucleotides: TGTGCCTGGAGTGTAGAGTATTGGAGGGAGGATAACACTGAAGCTTTCTTT.

The chain carries TRBV4-3 and TRBJ1-3; D gene ambiguous. The CDR3 contains 16 residues. CDR1 and CDR2 from the germline V gene are LGHNA and YSLEER. V lost 0 bases and J 2 bases, leaving 11 bases between the germline ends. CDR3 loop: CASSQDAAGTGNTIYF. The CDR3 DNA reads as TGCGCCAGCAGCCAAGACGCAGCGGGTACTGGAAACACCATATATTTT.